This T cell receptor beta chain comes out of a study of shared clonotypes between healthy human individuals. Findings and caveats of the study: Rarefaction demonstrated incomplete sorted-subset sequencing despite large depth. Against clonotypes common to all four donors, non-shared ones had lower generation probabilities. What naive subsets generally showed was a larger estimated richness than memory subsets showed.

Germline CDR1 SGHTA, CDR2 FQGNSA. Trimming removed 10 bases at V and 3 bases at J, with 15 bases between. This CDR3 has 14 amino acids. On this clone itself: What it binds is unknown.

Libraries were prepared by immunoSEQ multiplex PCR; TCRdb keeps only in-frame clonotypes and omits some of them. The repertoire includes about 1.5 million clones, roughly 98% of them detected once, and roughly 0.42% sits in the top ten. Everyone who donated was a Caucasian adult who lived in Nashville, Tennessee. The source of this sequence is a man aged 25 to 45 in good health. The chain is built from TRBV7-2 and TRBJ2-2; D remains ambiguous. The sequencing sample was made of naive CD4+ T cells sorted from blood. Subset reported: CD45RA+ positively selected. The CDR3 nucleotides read TGTGCCATAAAATACACTCCCGACACCGGGGAGCTGTTTTTT. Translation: CAIKYTPDTGELFF.